Listed below are T cell receptor beta chains from one sample, sequenced in a study of graft-versus-host responses after intestinal transplantation. Their specific antigens are unknown. The data were produced by immunoSEQ multiplex PCR, yet TCRdb's version contains in-frame clones alone and is incomplete. The sample shows around 100,000 clones, 87% of them seen only once. Sample: unstimulated CD4+ T cells sorted from spleen or lymph node cells, taken before intestinal transplant. The receptors here all came from a human donor who received an intestinal transplant. The conserved cysteine and the conserved F or W are not part of the CDR3 here. Size tells how often a clone was seen (once, few, many) or the class of an expanded clone, and some rows leave it out.

J,V,size,CDR3
TRBJ2-2,TRBV6-6,.,ASSSFGQGGLF
TRBJ1-6,TRBV7-2,.,ASSLAGTGYRSSYNSPLH
TRBJ1-3,TRBV11-2,.,ASSLVPRGYSGNTIY
TRBJ2-4,TRBV4-1,.,ASSFRQSLAKNIQY
TRBJ2-7,TRBV2,.,ASSGLAGIYEQY
TRBJ2-3,TRBV4-1,.,ASSQEGPPYTDTQY
TRBJ1-5,TRBV12-5,.,ASGLLFEGPGNQPQH
TRBJ1-4,TRBV7-2,few,ASSLKGWSNEKLF
TRBJ1-1,TRBV7-9,.,ASSYVVGEPPKAF
TRBJ2-2,TRBV5-4,.,ASSRNSAGAGELF
TRBJ2-2,TRBV11-1,.,ASSPGLAGVTGELF
TRBJ2-1,TRBV5-6,once,ASSYGGGASEQF
TRBJ2-1,TRBV14,.,ASSPLSGGYNEQF
TRBJ2-5,TRBV28,.,ASSYSSRETQY
TRBJ1-3,TRBV6-1,.,ASSAWTGGVTFSGNTIY
TRBJ1-5,TRBV19,.,ASGGGVGNQPQH
TRBJ2-7,TRBV5-1,.,ASSLTGGYEQY
TRBJ2-3,TRBV5-5,.,ASSLAGKDTQY
TRBJ2-1,TRBV18,.,ASSPRGPGTRVTEQF
TRBJ2-1,TRBV20-1,.,SARDGAQF
TRBJ2-1,TRBV12-2,once,ASRSGDTYNEQF